A selection of T cell receptor beta chains follows, all from one sample in a study of blood T cell repertoires in COVID-19. Using immunoSEQ multiplex PCR, the repertoire was profiled, and TCRdb retains in-frame clones only, with some absent. The sample shows approximately 220,000 clones, more than 75% of them seen only once. Specimen: peripheral blood. These receptors were collected from a man over 45 with acute or convalescent COVID-19. Each CDR3 is given with its conserved first and last residue. The D gene is left open where the match is weak. The listing skips clone size in some rows; elsewhere it reads once, few, many or a size class.

v_call: TRBV6-1; clone_size: NA; d_call: NA; j_call: TRBJ1-1; cdr3_nt: TGTGCCAGCAGTGAGGTGCGGGGGAGGAACACTGAAGCTTTCTTT; cdr3_aa: CASSEVRGRNTEAFF
v_call: TRBV29-1; clone_size: NA; d_call: NA; j_call: TRBJ1-1; cdr3_nt: TGCAGCGTTTGGCAGGGGTCCACTGAAGCTTTCTTT; cdr3_aa: CSVWQGSTEAFF
v_call: TRBV27; clone_size: NA; d_call: TRBD1; j_call: TRBJ1-6; cdr3_nt: TGTGCCAGCGGGGGACCCGGGACAGACAATTCACCCCTCCACTTT; cdr3_aa: CASGGPGTDNSPLHF
v_call: TRBV10-2; clone_size: NA; d_call: NA; j_call: TRBJ1-2; cdr3_nt: TGCGCCAGCAGTGGACAGGATTACTATGGCTACACCTTC; cdr3_aa: CASSGQDYYGYTF
v_call: TRBV7-9; clone_size: NA; d_call: TRBD1; j_call: TRBJ2-7; cdr3_nt: TGTGCCAGCAGCTTAGCGCGGGGCAGGGGGCTCGACGAGCAGTACTTC; cdr3_aa: CASSLARGRGLDEQYF
v_call: TRBV2; clone_size: NA; d_call: NA; j_call: TRBJ1-2; cdr3_nt: TGTGCCAGCAGTACCCAGCCGGGGGGCTACACCTTC; cdr3_aa: CASSTQPGGYTF
v_call: TRBV6-1; clone_size: NA; d_call: NA; j_call: TRBJ2-2; cdr3_nt: TGTGCCAGCAGTGAAGGGGGACTCCTTAGGGACACCGGGGAGCTGTTTTTT; cdr3_aa: CASSEGGLLRDTGELFF
v_call: TRBV11-2; clone_size: NA; d_call: NA; j_call: TRBJ1-1; cdr3_nt: TGTGCCAGCAGCTTAGGGGGGGGCTGGCCTGAAGCTTTCTTT; cdr3_aa: CASSLGGGWPEAFF
v_call: TRBV3-1/TRBV3-2; clone_size: NA; d_call: TRBD1; j_call: TRBJ2-2; cdr3_nt: TGTGCCAGCAGCCGCAGGGGGATAGGGCTTCTAGGCACCGGGGAGCTGTTTTTT; cdr3_aa: CASSRRGIGLLGTGELFF
v_call: TRBV19; clone_size: NA; d_call: TRBD1; j_call: TRBJ2-5; cdr3_nt: TGTGCCAGTAGTTCCCGGACAGGGGAAGTCCAAGAGACCCAGTACTTC; cdr3_aa: CASSSRTGEVQETQYF
v_call: TRBV5-1; clone_size: NA; d_call: NA; j_call: TRBJ1-6; cdr3_nt: TGCGCCAGCAGCTTGATGGCCCCGGGAGTTAATTCACCCCTCCACTTT; cdr3_aa: CASSLMAPGVNSPLHF
v_call: TRBV6-5; clone_size: NA; d_call: TRBD1; j_call: TRBJ1-2; cdr3_nt: TGTGCCAGCAGTCCCTACCACGACAGGGAGTGGGGCTACACCTTC; cdr3_aa: CASSPYHDREWGYTF
v_call: TRBV5-4; clone_size: NA; d_call: TRBD1; j_call: TRBJ2-1; cdr3_nt: TGTGCCAGCAGCGCCGGACAGGGTACCTACAATGAGCAGTTCTTC; cdr3_aa: CASSAGQGTYNEQFF
v_call: TRBV11-2; clone_size: NA; d_call: NA; j_call: TRBJ1-2; cdr3_nt: TGTGCCAGCAGCTTAGACAGGGCCTATGGCTACACCTTC; cdr3_aa: CASSLDRAYGYTF
v_call: TRBV6-2/TRBV6-3; clone_size: NA; d_call: NA; j_call: TRBJ2-7; cdr3_nt: TGTGCCAGCAGTTATCTGGGGCTTGCCTACGAGCAGTACTTC; cdr3_aa: CASSYLGLAYEQYF
v_call: TRBV18; clone_size: once; d_call: NA; j_call: TRBJ2-2; cdr3_nt: TGTGCCAGCTCACCACCGAATAGTGCTTGGGAGCTGTTTTTT; cdr3_aa: CASSPPNSAWELFF
v_call: TRBV6-1; clone_size: NA; d_call: NA; j_call: TRBJ1-4; cdr3_nt: TGTGCCAGCAGTGAAGGGCAGGTTGGAAAACTGTTTTTT; cdr3_aa: CASSEGQVGKLFF
v_call: TRBV6-1; clone_size: NA; d_call: TRBD1; j_call: TRBJ2-3; cdr3_nt: TGTGCCAGCAGTGAAAGGACAGGGGGCAGGTCAGATACGCAGTATTTT; cdr3_aa: CASSERTGGRSDTQYF
v_call: TRBV3-1/TRBV3-2; clone_size: NA; d_call: NA; j_call: TRBJ1-6; cdr3_nt: TGTGCCAGCAGCCAATCCCATTATAATTCACCCCTCCACTTT; cdr3_aa: CASSQSHYNSPLHF
v_call: TRBV6-1; clone_size: NA; d_call: NA; j_call: TRBJ1-5; cdr3_nt: TGTGCCAGCAGTGAAGGAGGCGAAAGAAGCAATCAGCCCCAGCATTTT; cdr3_aa: CASSEGGERSNQPQHF
v_call: TRBV19; clone_size: NA; d_call: TRBD2; j_call: TRBJ2-5; cdr3_nt: TGTGCCAGTAGTATTAAGAGCGGGGGGCCAGGAGAGACCCAGTACTTC; cdr3_aa: CASSIKSGGPGETQYF
v_call: TRBV5-5; clone_size: NA; d_call: TRBD1; j_call: TRBJ2-2; cdr3_nt: TGTGCCAGCAGCGTCCGGGACAGGGACACCGGGGAGCTGTTTTTT; cdr3_aa: CASSVRDRDTGELFF
v_call: TRBV12-3/TRBV12-4; clone_size: few; d_call: NA; j_call: TRBJ2-7; cdr3_nt: TGTGCCAGCAGTTCCGCCAGGGTGGGGGAGCAGTACTTC; cdr3_aa: CASSSARVGEQYF
v_call: TRBV18; clone_size: NA; d_call: TRBD2; j_call: TRBJ2-1; cdr3_nt: TGTGCCAGCTCACCACCGCTAGCGGGGGCGGATGAGCAGTTCTTC; cdr3_aa: CASSPPLAGADEQFF
v_call: TRBV12-5; clone_size: NA; d_call: NA; j_call: TRBJ1-5; cdr3_nt: TGTGCTAGTGGTTTGTCCCCGGGGGGCCCCCAGCATTTT; cdr3_aa: CASGLSPGGPQHF
v_call: TRBV27; clone_size: NA; d_call: NA; j_call: TRBJ2-1; cdr3_nt: TGTGCCAGCCGTCGGACAGTCTCGACGGATGAGCAGTTCTTC; cdr3_aa: CASRRTVSTDEQFF
v_call: TRBV7-9; clone_size: NA; d_call: TRBD1; j_call: TRBJ1-5; cdr3_nt: TGTGCCAGCAGCCAGGACAGGGGCAATCAGCCCCAGCATTTT; cdr3_aa: CASSQDRGNQPQHF
v_call: TRBV6-5; clone_size: NA; d_call: NA; j_call: TRBJ2-1; cdr3_nt: TGTGCCAGCAGTTACTCAGGACAATCCTACAATGAGCAGTTCTTC; cdr3_aa: CASSYSGQSYNEQFF
v_call: TRBV10-3; clone_size: once; d_call: TRBD2; j_call: TRBJ2-1; cdr3_nt: TGTGCCATCAGTGAGACCGGACTAGCGGGGCCGTACAATGAGCAGTTCTTC; cdr3_aa: CAISETGLAGPYNEQFF
v_call: TRBV7-9; clone_size: NA; d_call: NA; j_call: TRBJ1-1; cdr3_nt: TGTGCCAGCAGCCAGGACAGGAACACTGAAGCTTTCTTT; cdr3_aa: CASSQDRNTEAFF
v_call: TRBV25-1; clone_size: NA; d_call: NA; j_call: TRBJ2-7; cdr3_nt: TGTGCCAGCAGTTTCGGGGGGACACGCACCTACGAGCAGTACTTC; cdr3_aa: CASSFGGTRTYEQYF
v_call: TRBV7-9; clone_size: NA; d_call: TRBD2; j_call: TRBJ2-5; cdr3_nt: TGTGCCAGCAGGCCTCTAGCGGGGGTGGAGACCCAGTACTTC; cdr3_aa: CASRPLAGVETQYF
v_call: TRBV15; clone_size: NA; d_call: NA; j_call: TRBJ1-3; cdr3_nt: TGTGCCACCAGCAGAGAAGCAGGGTGGGGAAACACCATATATTTT; cdr3_aa: CATSREAGWGNTIYF
v_call: TRBV4-2; clone_size: once; d_call: NA; j_call: TRBJ2-1; cdr3_nt: TGTGCCAGCAGAAACAGGGTTAGGGATGAGCAGTTCTTC; cdr3_aa: CASRNRVRDEQFF
v_call: TRBV18; clone_size: NA; d_call: TRBD1; j_call: TRBJ2-2; cdr3_nt: TGTGCCAGCTCACCATTAGGGCCAGGGGGCCTCGGATTGGGCACCGGGGAGCTGTTTTTT; cdr3_aa: CASSPLGPGGLGLGTGELFF
v_call: TRBV20-1; clone_size: NA; d_call: TRBD2; j_call: TRBJ2-5; cdr3_nt: TGCAGTGCTAGTCGCTCGCCTAGCGGGCGATCGGAGGGACAGTACTTC; cdr3_aa: CSASRSPSGRSEGQYF
v_call: TRBV27; clone_size: NA; d_call: TRBD2; j_call: TRBJ2-1; cdr3_nt: TGTGCCAGCAGTCCCGGACTAGCGTCTTACAATGAGCAGTTCTTC; cdr3_aa: CASSPGLASYNEQFF
v_call: TRBV5-6; clone_size: NA; d_call: NA; j_call: TRBJ1-6; cdr3_nt: TGTGCCAGCAGCTTGGGTTCTGTGCGGAATTCACCCCTCCACTTT; cdr3_aa: CASSLGSVRNSPLHF
v_call: TRBV7-2; clone_size: NA; d_call: NA; j_call: TRBJ1-2; cdr3_nt: TGTGCCAGCAGCTTAGGGACAGTCCGCTATGGCTACACCTTC; cdr3_aa: CASSLGTVRYGYTF
v_call: TRBV2; clone_size: NA; d_call: TRBD2; j_call: TRBJ2-1; cdr3_nt: TGTGCCAGCAGTGAAGCCGGGCGGGGGAGCAATGAGCAGTTCTTC; cdr3_aa: CASSEAGRGSNEQFF
v_call: TRBV19; clone_size: NA; d_call: NA; j_call: TRBJ1-5; cdr3_nt: TGTGCCAGTAGTATAGAGGCGGTTAGCAATCAGCCCCAGCATTTT; cdr3_aa: CASSIEAVSNQPQHF
v_call: TRBV7-2; clone_size: NA; d_call: TRBD1; j_call: TRBJ1-5; cdr3_nt: TGTGCCAGCAGCTTACAGGGGGCAGGCAATCAGCCCCAGCATTTT; cdr3_aa: CASSLQGAGNQPQHF
v_call: TRBV18; clone_size: NA; d_call: NA; j_call: TRBJ1-1; cdr3_nt: TGTGCCAGCTCACCCCCCGGCGGCATGCGGAACACTGAAGCTTTCTTT; cdr3_aa: CASSPPGGMRNTEAFF
v_call: TRBV18; clone_size: NA; d_call: NA; j_call: TRBJ2-3; cdr3_nt: TGTGCCAGCTCGCTGGCGGGACTTTCCCGTACAGATACGCAGTATTTT; cdr3_aa: CASSLAGLSRTDTQYF
v_call: TRBV2; clone_size: NA; d_call: NA; j_call: TRBJ1-1; cdr3_nt: TGTGCCAGCAGTAGTGTAGCAAGGAACACTGAAGCTTTCTTT; cdr3_aa: CASSSVARNTEAFF
v_call: TRBV27; clone_size: NA; d_call: TRBD1; j_call: TRBJ2-2; cdr3_nt: TGTGCCAGCAGCTTTTCCCTAGACAGGGCGAAGGCCGGGGAGCTGTTTTTT; cdr3_aa: CASSFSLDRAKAGELFF
v_call: TRBV6-5; clone_size: NA; d_call: NA; j_call: TRBJ1-1; cdr3_nt: TGTGCCAGCTCCAGCGGAGGGTGGACTGAAGCTTTCTTT; cdr3_aa: CASSSGGWTEAFF
v_call: TRBV5-1; clone_size: NA; d_call: NA; j_call: TRBJ1-3; cdr3_nt: TGCGCCAGCAGCCCCGGTGCAGCTAGATCTAACACCATATATTTT; cdr3_aa: CASSPGAARSNTIYF
v_call: TRBV11-2; clone_size: NA; d_call: TRBD1; j_call: TRBJ1-4; cdr3_nt: TGTGCCAGCAACCGCGGCCAGGGGGTGGGTAAACTGTTTTTT; cdr3_aa: CASNRGQGVGKLFF